This passage covers 27 T cell receptor beta chains from one sample sequenced in a study of T cell repertoires in cytomegalovirus infection. TCRdb re-called the reads through MiXCR, storing one row per CDR3 protein. This table has about 490,000 distinct CDR3 sequences, 16% appearing once. The sample consisted of CD8+ T cells from PBMCs. All receptors come from a human donor in good health (CMV status not recorded). Some clones in this sample may be carry-over from other donors' samples.

Of note for this clonotype: One end of the junction does not line up with germline, which may come from a read error. V is TRBV15 and J is TRBJ2-7, with D unresolved. The CDR3 covers 11 residues. Germline V gene sequence: CDR1 LNHNV, CDR2 YYDKDF (reference sequence). DNA for the CDR3: TGTGCCACCAGCAGCGGGCTCGAGCTGTACTTC. Protein sequence: CATSSGLELYF.

This clonotype was counted only a few times. The chain carries TRBV19 and TRBJ2-1; D perhaps matches TRBD2 (5 bases). V gave up 0 bases and J gave up 4 bases, with 16 bases separating them. Germline V CDR1 and CDR2: LNHDA, SQIVND (reference sequence). CDR3 length: 17 amino acids. The CDR3 here is CASSIDSDSEEYNEQFF. The CDR3, as DNA: TGTGCCAGTAGTATAGATTCGGACTCAGAGGAGTACAATGAGCAGTTCTTC.

The V gene is TRBV5-1, the J gene TRBJ2-5; 12 bases match TRBD2. Germline CDR1 and CDR2: SGHRS and YFSETQ. This CDR3 has 17 amino acids. V trimming: 6 bases; J trimming: 2 bases; junction bases outside the gene matches: 11. CDR3 sequence: CASMHGLAGGWQETQYF. The DNA of the CDR3 is TGCGCCAGCATGCACGGGCTAGCGGGAGGGTGGCAAGAGACCCAGTACTTC. Looking up the rest from reference TRBV5-1 and TRBJ2-5 gives the full variable domain: KAGVTQTPRYLIKTRGQQVTLSCSPISGHRSVSWYQQTPGQGLQFLFEYFSETQRNKGNFPGRFSGRQFSNSRSEMNVSTLELGDSALYLCASMHGLAGGWQETQYFGPGTRLLVL.

This clonotype was recorded many times. The genes are TRBV7-9 and TRBJ1-2; D gene ambiguous. Germline lookup yields CDR1 SEHNR and CDR2 FQNEAQ (reference sequence). The CDR3 runs to 14 residues. V dropped 4 bases and J dropped 3 bases, with 12 bases sitting between them. The CDR3 region is CASSSSGSYYGYTF. CDR3 bases: TGTGCCAGCAGCTCATCTGGCAGTTACTATGGCTACACCTTC.

This clonotype showed up many times. The chain is built from TRBV7-6 and TRBJ1-1, with D tentatively TRBD1 (5 bases). The V gene lost 2 bases and the J gene lost 5 bases, with 9 bases spanning the gap. Per the germline V gene, CDR1 is SGHVS and CDR2 is FNYEAQ. There are 13 residues in the CDR3. CDR3 DNA: TGTGCCAGCAGCTTAACAGGAAGGACTGAAGCTTTCTTT. It specifies CASSLTGRTEAFF.

Ten or more counts support this clonotype. V and J are TRBV12-3 or TRBV12-4 and TRBJ2-7, with TRBD1 identical over 7 bases. The V and J ends lost 5 bases and 3 bases, in that order; junction bases with no gene match: 4. The CDR3 consists of 13 residues. CDR3 sequence (DNA): TGTGCCAGCAGTCGGGGACAGCTCTACGAGCAGTACTTC. This encodes CASSRGQLYEQYF.

This sequence joins TRBV28 and TRBJ1-1, with D unresolved. Germline assignment: CDR1 MDHEN and CDR2 SYDVKM. CDR3 length: 16 residues. V lost 5 bases, J lost 1 base, and 17 bases lay in between. The CDR3 reads CASSPPDEVWNTEAFF. CDR3 nucleotide sequence: TGTGCCAGCAGTCCACCCGACGAAGTCTGGAACACTGAAGCTTTCTTT.

As for this clonotype: A read error may account for a junction end that differs from germline. This chain connects TRBV6-6 to TRBJ2-6; D ambiguous. Germline V gives CDR1 MNHNY, CDR2 SVGAGI (reference sequence). CDR3 size: 14 residues. The CDR3 sequence is CVSRLPSGANVLTF. The CDR3 DNA follows: TGTGTCAGCAGGCTACCCTCTGGGGCCAACGTCCTGACTTTC.

This clonotype was counted many times. This chain's CDR3 is CASSPTPHNEQFF. CDR3 in DNA: TGTGCCAGCAGCCCCACCCCTCACAATGAGCAGTTCTTC. The chain couples TRBV7-3 to TRBJ2-1; D is uncertain. The CDR3 is 13 amino acids. Germline V gene lookup returns CDR1 SGHTA and CDR2 FQGTGA. V dropped 5 bases and J dropped 5 bases, with 10 bases sitting between them.

V usage is TRBV6-5 and J usage is TRBJ2-2; maybe TRBD1 (5 bases). Germline loops: CDR1 MNHEY, CDR2 SVGAGI. The CDR3 loop spans 14 amino acids. The germline V and J ends were trimmed by 2 bases and 7 bases, with 11 bases remaining between them. Here the CDR3 reads CASSYDSMFGELFF. CDR3 bases: TGTGCCAGCAGTTACGACAGTATGTTCGGGGAGCTGTTTTTT.

This clonotype has ten or more counts. The V gene is TRBV28, the J gene TRBJ1-1; a possible D gene is TRBD1 (6 bases). Germline loops: CDR1 MDHEN, CDR2 SYDVKM. The germline V and J ends were trimmed by 6 bases and 2 bases, with 19 bases remaining between them. This CDR3 region has 16 residues. Here the CDR3 DNA reads TGTGCCAGCAGCAATGGACAGACCAACACTAACACTGAAGCTTTCTTT. Translated: CASSNGQTNTNTEAFF.

This clonotype was found many times. The CDR3 here is CASSLSNPSSGNTIYF. The CDR3 region has the DNA TGTGCCAGCAGTTTATCGAACCCTTCCTCTGGAAACACCATATATTTT. The rearrangement uses TRBV27 and TRBJ1-3; unclear D gene. The length of the CDR3 is 16 residues. The V gene lost 0 bases and the J gene lost 0 bases, with 9 bases spanning the gap. Looked up from germline, CDR1 is MNHEY and CDR2 is SMNVEV (reference sequence).

In its sample, this clonotype was seen many times. The gene calls are TRBV4-1 and TRBJ1-2; D not resolved. The CDR3 has 13 residues. The ends were cut back, 6 bases at V and 1 base at J, with 9 bases in the middle. CDR1 is MGHRA and CDR2 is YSYEKL in the germline V gene. For the CDR3, the DNA is TGCGCCAGCAGTGTCGGCAGTAACTATGGCTACACCTTC. This sequence encodes CASSVGSNYGYTF.

On this clonotype: Given a much more abundant clone one base away, this may be a read error. In nucleotides, the CDR3 is TGTGCCAGCAGTTTAGTTGATGGGGAGACCCAGTACTTC. It codes for CASSLVDGETQYF. The chain is built from TRBV12-3 or TRBV12-4 and TRBJ2-5; D unclear. CDR3 length equals 13 residues. V lost 1 base and J 5 bases, leaving 8 bases between the germline ends.

This clonotype was found a few times. The gene calls are TRBV9 and TRBJ2-3, with D tentatively TRBD1 or TRBD2 (6 bases each). The CDR3 runs to 13 residues. CDR1 SGDLS and CDR2 YYNGEE come from the germline V gene. Trimming took off 3 bases at V and 6 bases at J, with 11 bases between the two ends. The CDR3 is CASSGRGVDTQYF. For the CDR3, the DNA is TGTGCCAGCAGCGGTAGGGGGGTGGATACGCAGTATTTT.

This clonotype was seen only a few times. CDR3 protein: CASSTRDGFYVYEQYF. DNA for the CDR3: TGTGCCAGCAGTACACGGGACGGTTTTTATGTATACGAGCAGTACTTC. The V call is TRBV25-1, the J call TRBJ2-7; D is perhaps TRBD1 or TRBD2 (5 bases each). Between the trimmed V and J ends, which lost 5 bases and 4 bases, there was a span of 21 bases. The CDR3 loop spans 16 amino acids. The V gene's germline CDR1 is MGHDK and CDR2 SYGVNS.

The rearrangement uses TRBV3-1 and TRBJ1-1; D remains unclear. This CDR3 has 15 amino acids. Deletions cut 4 bases from V and 0 bases from J, with 12 bases between. CDR1 is LGHDT, CDR2 YNNKEL, per germline (reference sequence). The CDR3 here is CASSPWGRMNTEAFF. As DNA, the CDR3 is TGTGCCAGCAGCCCTTGGGGAAGGATGAACACTGAAGCTTTCTTT.

This clonotype has a count of ten or more. The chain couples TRBV7-8 to TRBJ2-7; D may correspond to TRBD1 or TRBD2 (6 bases each). The V gene's germline CDR1 is SGHVS and CDR2 FQNEAQ. There are 14 residues in the CDR3. The germline V and J ends were trimmed by 5 bases and 5 bases, with 16 bases remaining between them. The DNA of the CDR3 is TGTGCCAGCAGCCCCGCGGGGACATGGGACGAGCAGTACTTC. This codes for CASSPAGTWDEQYF. Filled out from reference TRBV7-8 and TRBJ2-7, the complete variable domain reads GAGVSQSPRYKVAKRGQDVALRCDPISGHVSLFWYQQALGQGPEFLTYFQNEAQLDKSGLPSDRFFAERPEGSVSTLKIQRTQQEDSAVYLCASSPAGTWDEQYFGPGTRLTVT.

This clonotype showed up just once. The chain employs TRBV14 and TRBJ1-3; D gene ambiguous. Trimming took off 8 bases at V and 1 base at J, with 12 bases between the two ends. The length of the CDR3 is 14 residues. The germline V gene encodes CDR1 SGHDN and CDR2 FVKESK. CDR3 amino acids: CASLKRESGNTIYF. CDR3 sequence (DNA): TGTGCCAGCCTTAAGAGGGAGTCTGGAAACACCATATATTTT.

This clonotype was observed many times. The chain links TRBV7-8 to TRBJ1-2; TRBD1 might be the D (5 bases). Deletions cut 0 bases from V and 2 bases from J, with 10 bases between. CDR1 and CDR2 from the germline V gene are SGHVS and FQNEAQ. The CDR3 loop spans 15 amino acids. CDR3 amino acids: CASSLADSRNYGYTF. CDR3 in DNA: TGTGCCAGCAGCTTAGCCGACAGCCGAAACTATGGCTACACCTTC.

This clonotype was detected only a few times. The chain has TRBV5-8 and TRBJ1-5, with 7 bases that match TRBD1. The CDR3 consists of 16 residues. With 9 bases clipped from V and 2 bases from J, the junction kept 14 bases outside the gene matches. Germline values: CDR1 SGHTS, CDR2 YDEGEE. The CDR3 DNA reads as TGTGCCACCGAGGGGACAGCCAATATAGGCAATCAGCCCCAGCATTTT. Its protein is CATEGTANIGNQPQHF.

This clonotype has ten or more counts. The chain combines TRBV10-3 with TRBJ2-2, with 7 bases identical to TRBD2. Germline CDR1 and CDR2: ENHRY and SYGVKD. The CDR3 contains 16 residues. The junction had 12 bases not matched to a gene; V was cut back by 4 bases and J by 7 bases. The CDR3 nucleotides are TGTGCCATCAGTGCAGCGGGGACCAGGCGTGTCGGGGAGCTGTTTTTT. Amino acid sequence: CAISAAGTRRVGELFF.

In its sample, this clonotype was seen many times. The chain combines TRBV7-9 with TRBJ2-7; 7 bases map to TRBD2. After removal of 2 bases from V and 3 bases from J, the junction contained 4 bases not matched to a gene. In germline, CDR1 is SEHNR, CDR2 FQNEAQ (reference sequence). The CDR3 runs 14 residues. In nucleotides, the CDR3 is TGTGCCAGCAGCTTAAAAGGGAGGGGCTACGAGCAGTACTTC. This sequence encodes CASSLKGRGYEQYF.

The chain combines TRBV28 with TRBJ1-4; D unresolved. Trimming removed 10 bases at V and 8 bases at J, with 17 bases between. Germline assignment: CDR1 MDHEN and CDR2 SYDVKM. This CDR3 region has 13 residues. CDR3 DNA sequence: TGTGCCACCAACCGGGGTGATCCGGAAAAACTGTTTTTT. Residues: CATNRGDPEKLFF.

In this sample, this clonotype turned up many times. The gene calls are TRBV4-1 and TRBJ1-1; TRBD1 matches 9 bases. This CDR3 has 17 residues. Germline V gene data show CDR1 as MGHRA and CDR2 as YSYEKL. V shed 0 bases and J 3 bases; nucleotides not matched to a gene: 8. CDR3 nucleotide sequence: TGCGCCAGCAGCCAAGAAAGAGGGACAGGGCGGGACACTGAAGCTTTCTTT. This encodes CASSQERGTGRDTEAFF.

This chain connects TRBV28 to TRBJ1-1; tentatively, D is TRBD1 (6 bases). The CDR3 length is 15 residues. Germline V gene data show CDR1 as MDHEN and CDR2 as SYDVKM. V dropped 4 bases and J dropped 6 bases, with 18 bases sitting between them. The CDR3 DNA reads as TGTGCCAGCAGTTCACAGGGCTCGGTTTGGTCTGAAGCTTTCTTT. This translates into CASSSQGSVWSEAFF.

The table lists this clonotype with many counts. V and J are TRBV28 and TRBJ2-1, with 8 nucleotides matching TRBD2. CDR1 and CDR2 (germline): MDHEN, SYDVKM. The CDR3 extends over 13 amino acids. The V segment lost 4 bases and the J segment 9 bases; nucleotides outside the gene matches: 5. This CDR3 is CASSWREVGEQFF. The CDR3 DNA follows: TGTGCCAGCAGTTGGCGGGAGGTCGGTGAGCAGTTCTTC.